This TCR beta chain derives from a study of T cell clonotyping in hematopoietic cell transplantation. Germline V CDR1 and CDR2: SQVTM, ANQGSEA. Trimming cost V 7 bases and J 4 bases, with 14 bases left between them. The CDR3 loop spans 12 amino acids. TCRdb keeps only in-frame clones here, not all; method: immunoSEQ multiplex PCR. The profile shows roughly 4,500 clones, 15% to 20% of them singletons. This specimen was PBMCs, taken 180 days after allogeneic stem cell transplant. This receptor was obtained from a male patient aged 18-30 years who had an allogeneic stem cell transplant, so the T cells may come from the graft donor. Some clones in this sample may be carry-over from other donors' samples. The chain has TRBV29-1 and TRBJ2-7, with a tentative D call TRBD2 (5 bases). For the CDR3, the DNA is TGCAGCGCCCTCGGGGTAGTATACGAGCAGTACTTC. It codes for CSALGVVYEQYF.